The text below deals with one T cell receptor beta chain. What it recognizes is unknown. Random hexamers were used to reverse transcribe the RNA input (roughly 0.5 to 1 ug). It was immunoSEQ multiplex PCR that amplified TCR beta CDR3 across 54 Vbeta and 13 Jbeta. TCRdb processed the immunoSEQ multiplex PCR reads anew with MiXCR; each CDR3 protein has one entry. The table records about 210,000 distinct CDR3 sequences, roughly 96% of them present only once. This entry is derived from a study of CD8 T cells in Susac syndrome. In blood CD8+ and CD4+ T cells, TCR beta underwent sequencing. Bulk CD8+ and CD4+ cells came from magnetic negative isolation; CD8+ TEMRA by FACS. Study-level points and caveats: Only a relatively small number of individuals were included in the TCR sequencing and HLA analysis.

The CDR3 is 15 residues long. V trimming: 2 bases; J trimming: 6 bases; junction bases outside the gene matches: 12. Germline CDR1 and CDR2: SQVTM and ANQGSEA. The genes are TRBV29-1 and TRBJ1-2; TRBD1 aligns across 7 bases. This TCR came from a human donor with multiple sclerosis. The sample consisted of CD4+ T cells from PBMCs. The CDR3 DNA follows: TGCAGCGTTGAATTGCCAGGGGGACTAACTAATGGCTACACCTTC. Its protein is CSVELPGGLTNGYTF.